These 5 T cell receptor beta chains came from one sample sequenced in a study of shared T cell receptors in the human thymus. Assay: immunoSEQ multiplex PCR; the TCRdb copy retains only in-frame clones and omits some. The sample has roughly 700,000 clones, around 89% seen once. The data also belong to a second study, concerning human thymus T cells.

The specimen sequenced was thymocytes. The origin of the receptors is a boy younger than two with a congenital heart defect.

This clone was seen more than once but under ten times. The CDR3 region has the DNA TGCAGCGTCGGACTAGCGGGGGGGAGCTCCTACGAGCAGTACTTC. Protein: CSVGLAGGSSYEQYF. The chain carries TRBV29-1 and TRBJ2-7; 15 bases fit TRBD2. The CDR3 has 15 amino acids. With 6 bases clipped from V and 0 bases from J, the junction kept 3 bases outside the gene matches. The V gene's germline CDR1 is SQVTM and CDR2 ANQGSEA.

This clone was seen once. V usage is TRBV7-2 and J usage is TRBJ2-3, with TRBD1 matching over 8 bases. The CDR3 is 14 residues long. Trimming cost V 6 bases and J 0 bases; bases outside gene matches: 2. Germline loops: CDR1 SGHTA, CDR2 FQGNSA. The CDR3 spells CASRRQGSTDTQYF. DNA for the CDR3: TGTGCCAGCAGGAGACAGGGGAGCACAGATACGCAGTATTTT.

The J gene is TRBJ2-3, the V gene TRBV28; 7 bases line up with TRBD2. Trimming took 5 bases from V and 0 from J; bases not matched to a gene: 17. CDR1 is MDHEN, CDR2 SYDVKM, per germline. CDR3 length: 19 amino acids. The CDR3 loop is CASSPLDHSTSASTDTQYF. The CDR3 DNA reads TGTGCCAGCAGTCCCCTCGATCACTCTACTAGCGCTAGCACAGATACGCAGTATTTT.

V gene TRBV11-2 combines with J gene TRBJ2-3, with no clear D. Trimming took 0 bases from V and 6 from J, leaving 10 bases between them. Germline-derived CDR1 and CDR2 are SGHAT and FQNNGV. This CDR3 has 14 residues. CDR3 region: CASSLEGRRDTQYF. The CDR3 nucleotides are TGTGCCAGCAGCTTAGAGGGTAGGCGGGATACGCAGTATTTT.

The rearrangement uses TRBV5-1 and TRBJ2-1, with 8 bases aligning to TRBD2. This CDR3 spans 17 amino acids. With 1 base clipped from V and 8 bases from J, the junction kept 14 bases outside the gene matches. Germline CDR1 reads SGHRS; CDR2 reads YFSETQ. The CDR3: CASSLRVAGILGDEQFF. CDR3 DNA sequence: TGCGCCAGCAGCTTGAGAGTAGCGGGGATCTTAGGGGATGAGCAGTTCTTC.